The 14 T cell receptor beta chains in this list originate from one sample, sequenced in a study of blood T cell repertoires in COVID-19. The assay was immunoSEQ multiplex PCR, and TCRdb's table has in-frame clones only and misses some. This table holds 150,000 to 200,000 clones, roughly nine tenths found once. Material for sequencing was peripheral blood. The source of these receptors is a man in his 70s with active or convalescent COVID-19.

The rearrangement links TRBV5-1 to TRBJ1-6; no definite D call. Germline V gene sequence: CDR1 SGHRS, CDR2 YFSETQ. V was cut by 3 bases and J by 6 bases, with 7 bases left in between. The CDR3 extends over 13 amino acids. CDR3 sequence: CASSSGINSPLHF. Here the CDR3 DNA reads TGCGCCAGCAGCTCCGGGATTAATTCACCCCTCCACTTT. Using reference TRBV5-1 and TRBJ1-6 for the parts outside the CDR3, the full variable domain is KAGVTQTPRYLIKTRGQQVTLSCSPISGHRSVSWYQQTPGQGLQFLFEYFSETQRNKGNFPGRFSGRQFSNSRSEMNVSTLELGDSALYLCASSSGINSPLHFGNGTRLTVT.

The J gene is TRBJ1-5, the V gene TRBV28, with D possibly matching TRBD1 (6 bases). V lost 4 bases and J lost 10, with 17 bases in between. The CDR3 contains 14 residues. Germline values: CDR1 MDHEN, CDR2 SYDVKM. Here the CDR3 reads CASSSGTLPRPQHF. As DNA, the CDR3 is TGTGCCAGCAGTTCAGGGACACTTCCCCGACCCCAGCATTTT.

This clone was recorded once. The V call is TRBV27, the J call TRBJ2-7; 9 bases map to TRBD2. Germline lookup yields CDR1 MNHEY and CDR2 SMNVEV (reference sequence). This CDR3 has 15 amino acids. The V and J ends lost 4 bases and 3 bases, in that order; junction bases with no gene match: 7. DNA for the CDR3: TGTGCCAGCAGTTCCTCTAGCGGGAAACTCTACGAGCAGTACTTC. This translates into CASSSSSGKLYEQYF.

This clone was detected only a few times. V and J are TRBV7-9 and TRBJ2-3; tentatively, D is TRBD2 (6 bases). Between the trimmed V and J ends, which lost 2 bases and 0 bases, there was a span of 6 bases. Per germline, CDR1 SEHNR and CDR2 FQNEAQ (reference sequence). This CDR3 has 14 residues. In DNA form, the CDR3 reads TGTGCCAGCAGCTTAAGCGGGAGCACAGATACGCAGTATTTT. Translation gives CASSLSGSTDTQYF.

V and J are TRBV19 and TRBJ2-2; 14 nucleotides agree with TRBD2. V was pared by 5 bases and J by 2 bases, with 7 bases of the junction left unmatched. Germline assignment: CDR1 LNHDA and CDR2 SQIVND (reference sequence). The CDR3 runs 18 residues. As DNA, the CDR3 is TGTGCCAGTAGTGCCCCGGGACTAGCGGGAGTAAACACCGGGGAGCTGTTTTTT. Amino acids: CASSAPGLAGVNTGELFF.

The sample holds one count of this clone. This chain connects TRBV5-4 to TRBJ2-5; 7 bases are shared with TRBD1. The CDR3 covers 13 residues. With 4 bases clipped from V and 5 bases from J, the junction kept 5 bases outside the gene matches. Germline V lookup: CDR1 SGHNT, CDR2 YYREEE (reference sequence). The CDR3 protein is CASSVGQLETQYF. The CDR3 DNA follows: TGTGCCAGCAGCGTGGGACAGTTGGAGACCCAGTACTTC.

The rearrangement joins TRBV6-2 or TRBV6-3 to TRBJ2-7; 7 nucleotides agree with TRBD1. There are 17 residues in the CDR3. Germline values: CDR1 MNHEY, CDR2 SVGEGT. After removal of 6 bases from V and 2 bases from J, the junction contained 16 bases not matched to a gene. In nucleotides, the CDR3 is TGTGCCAGCAGCCAAGGGGGCTTATCATATGCTCCCTACGAGCAGTACTTC. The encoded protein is CASSQGGLSYAPYEQYF.

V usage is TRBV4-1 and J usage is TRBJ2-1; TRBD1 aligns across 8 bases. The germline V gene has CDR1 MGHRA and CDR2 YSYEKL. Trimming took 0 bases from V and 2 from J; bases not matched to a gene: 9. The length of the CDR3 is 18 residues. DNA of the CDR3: TGCGCCAGCAGCCAAGAGGGGCCCCGGACAGGGCCCTACAATGAGCAGTTCTTC. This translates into CASSQEGPRTGPYNEQFF.

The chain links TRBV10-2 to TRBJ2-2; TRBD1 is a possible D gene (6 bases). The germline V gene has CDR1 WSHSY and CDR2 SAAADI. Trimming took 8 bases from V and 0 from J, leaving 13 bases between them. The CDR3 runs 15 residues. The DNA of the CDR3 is TGCGCCAGCCAGGGGACGGACGCGAACACCGGGGAGCTGTTTTTT. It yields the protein CASQGTDANTGELFF.

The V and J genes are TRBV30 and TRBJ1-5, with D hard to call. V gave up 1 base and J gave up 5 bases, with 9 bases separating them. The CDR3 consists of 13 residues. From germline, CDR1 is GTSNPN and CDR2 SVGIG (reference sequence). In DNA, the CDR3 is TGTGCCTGGAGTGCCCACAGTCATCAGCCCCAGCATTTT. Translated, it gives CAWSAHSHQPQHF.

The CDR3 reads CASSPLASPTDTQYF. The CDR3 DNA is TGTGCCAGCAGCCCCCTAGCGAGTCCGACAGATACGCAGTATTTT. The chain is built from TRBV7-2 and TRBJ2-3; the D gene is possibly TRBD2 (6 bases). Trimming removed 5 bases at V and 3 bases at J, with 15 bases between. CDR3 length equals 15 residues. CDR1 and CDR2 from the germline V gene are SGHTA and FQGNSA. Together with reference TRBV7-2 and TRBJ2-3, the CDR3 gives the full variable domain: GAGVSQSPSNKVTEKGKDVELRCDPISGHTALYWYRQSLGQGLEFLIYFQGNSAPDKSGLPSDRFSAERTGGSVSTLTIQRTQQEDSAVYLCASSPLASPTDTQYFGPGTRLTVL.

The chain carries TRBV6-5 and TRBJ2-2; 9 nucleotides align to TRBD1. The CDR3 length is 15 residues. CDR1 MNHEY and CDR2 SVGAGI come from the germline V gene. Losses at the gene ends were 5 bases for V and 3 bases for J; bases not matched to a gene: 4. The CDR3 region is CASSIDRGYTGELFF. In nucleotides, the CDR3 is TGTGCCAGCAGTATAGACAGGGGGTACACCGGGGAGCTGTTTTTT.

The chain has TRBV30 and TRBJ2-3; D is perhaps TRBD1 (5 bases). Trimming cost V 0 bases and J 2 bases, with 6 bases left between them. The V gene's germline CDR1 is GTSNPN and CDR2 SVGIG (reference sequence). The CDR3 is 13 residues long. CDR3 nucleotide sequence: TGTGCCTGGAGTGTAGGGGTCACAGATACGCAGTATTTT. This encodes CAWSVGVTDTQYF.

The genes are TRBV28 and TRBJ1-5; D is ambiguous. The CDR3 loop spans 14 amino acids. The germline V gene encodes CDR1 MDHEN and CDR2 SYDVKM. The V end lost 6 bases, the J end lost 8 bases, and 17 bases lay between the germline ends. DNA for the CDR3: TGTGCCAGCAGCCCCGGGGATTCGATCAAGCCCCAGCATTTT. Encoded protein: CASSPGDSIKPQHF.